In this sample, the clone carrying this TCR beta chain turned up many times. Germline loops: CDR1 SEHNR, CDR2 FQNEAQ (reference sequence). The J segment lost 3 bases and the V segment lost 5 bases, leaving 7 bases of the junction unmatched. This CDR3 has 16 amino acids. This entry belongs to a study of molecular identifiers for immune sequencing clone quantification. Listed TCR primers and previously described methods were used for bulk TCR libraries. TCRdb reprocessed the PCR reads via MiXCR and lists one record per CDR3 protein. The sample gives over 600,000 distinct CDR3 sequences, just under 20% of which show up once; roughly 0.9% is in the top ten.

The J gene is TRBJ1-4, the V gene TRBV7-9; 9 bases line up with TRBD1. This clonotype originated in a human donor in good health. Some libraries in this study had Jurkat cell RNA spiked in. The material sequenced was naive CD8+ T cells from blood, with Jurkat cell RNA spiked in. Subset here: FACS-sorted CD8+CD4-CCR7+CD45RA+ naive T cells. CDR3 bases: TGTGCCAGCAGCCAATCTCGACAGGGGGCTAATGAAAAACTGTTTTTT. It codes for CASSQSRQGANEKLFF.